The 5 T cell receptor beta chains below were found in one sample sequenced in a study of blood T cell repertoires in COVID-19. Method: immunoSEQ multiplex PCR; TCRdb's copy keeps in-frame clones and lacks some. The table shows around 90,000 clones, with about nine tenths occurring only once. What was sequenced was peripheral blood. The source of these receptors is a male donor with acute or convalescent COVID-19.

The chain is built from TRBV24-1 and TRBJ2-1; D might be TRBD1 (6 bases). Trimming shortened V by 4 bases and J by 4 bases, and 13 bases separated the two germline ends. The CDR3 length is 15 residues. The germline V gene has CDR1 KGHDR and CDR2 SFDVKD. The CDR3 spells CATSESGTPYNEQFF. CDR3 DNA: TGTGCCACCAGTGAATCCGGGACACCGTACAATGAGCAGTTCTTC.

The CDR3 region is CASSQVRSSQAFF. DNA of the CDR3: TGTGCCAGCAGCCAAGTTCGGTCATCGCAAGCTTTCTTT. The chain links TRBV4-2 to TRBJ1-1; D not certain. V was shortened by 1 base and J by 9 bases, with 12 bases between the two germline ends. The CDR3 runs to 13 residues. CDR1 LGHNA and CDR2 YNFKEQ come from the germline V gene.

This chain links TRBV7-6 with TRBJ1-1; D possibly corresponds to TRBD1 (5 bases). CDR1 and CDR2 (germline): SGHVS, FNYEAQ. V dropped 5 bases and J dropped 1 base, with 17 bases sitting between them. The CDR3 totals 16 residues. The CDR3: CASSGSVTVGNTEAFF. For the CDR3, the DNA is TGTGCCAGCAGCGGTTCGGTGACAGTCGGGAACACTGAAGCTTTCTTT.

The J gene is TRBJ2-7, the V gene TRBV28; 10 nucleotides line up with TRBD2. Germline V gene lookup returns CDR1 MDHEN and CDR2 SYDVKM. J lost 2 bases, V lost 2 bases, and 3 bases had no gene match. This CDR3 is 15 amino acids long. The CDR3 DNA follows: TGTGCCAGCAGTTTAATAGCGGGGGGAGCCTACGAGCAGTACTTC. It codes for CASSLIAGGAYEQYF.

V and J are TRBV2 and TRBJ1-3; 8 nucleotides line up with TRBD1. The germline gives CDR1 SNHLY, CDR2 FYNNEI. The CDR3 contains 14 residues. The junction had 7 bases not matched to a gene; V was cut back by 9 bases and J by 3 bases. The CDR3: CASAQGEVGNTIYF. In nucleotides, the CDR3 is TGTGCCAGTGCACAGGGGGAGGTTGGAAACACCATATATTTT. Variable domain in full (rest from reference TRBV2 and TRBJ1-3): EPEVTQTPSHQVTQMGQEVILRCVPISNHLYFYWYRQILGQKVEFLVSFYNNEISEKSEIFDDQFSVERPDGSNFTLKIRSTKLEDSAMYFCASAQGEVGNTIYFGEGSWLTVV.